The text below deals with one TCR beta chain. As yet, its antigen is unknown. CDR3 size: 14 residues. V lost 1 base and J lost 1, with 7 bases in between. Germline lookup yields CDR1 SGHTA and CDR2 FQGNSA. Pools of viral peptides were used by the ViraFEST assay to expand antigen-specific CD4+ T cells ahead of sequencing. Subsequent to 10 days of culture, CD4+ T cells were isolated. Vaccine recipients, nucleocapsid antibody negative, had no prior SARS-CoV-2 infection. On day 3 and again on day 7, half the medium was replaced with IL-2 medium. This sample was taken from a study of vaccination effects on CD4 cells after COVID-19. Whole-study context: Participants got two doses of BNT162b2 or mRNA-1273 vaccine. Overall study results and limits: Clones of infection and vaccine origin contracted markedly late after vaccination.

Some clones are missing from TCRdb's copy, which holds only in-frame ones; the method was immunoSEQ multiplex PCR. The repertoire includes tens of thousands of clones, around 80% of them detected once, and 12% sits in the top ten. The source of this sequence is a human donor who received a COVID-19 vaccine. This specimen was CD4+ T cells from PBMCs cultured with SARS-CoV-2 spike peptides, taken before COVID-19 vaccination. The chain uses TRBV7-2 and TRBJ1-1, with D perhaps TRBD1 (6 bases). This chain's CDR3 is CASSLGGGNTEAFF. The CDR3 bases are TGTGCCAGCAGCTTAGGAGGGGGGAACACTGAAGCTTTCTTT.